The rows below give T cell receptor beta chains drawn from one sample of a study of Ad26.COV2.S vaccination and SARS-CoV-2 variants. Some clones are missing from TCRdb's copy, which holds only in-frame ones; the method was immunoSEQ multiplex PCR. The table has under 600,000 clones, about 89% seen once. The material sequenced was peripheral blood, taken in a trial of Ad26.COV2.S vaccine versus placebo. These receptors all come from a person between 18 and 59 years old who received the Ad26.COV2.S COVID-19 vaccine or a placebo. Both conserved end residues are part of each CDR3. The listing skips clone size in some rows; elsewhere it reads once, few, many or a size class.

abundance	v_gene	CDR3aa
.	TRBV18	CASSPGQIMNTEAFF
.	TRBV27	CASSPGQYYEQYF
.	TRBV18	CASSETGGDTEAFF
.	TRBV14	CASSQSGPGDEKLFF
.	TRBV7-6	CASSPSRGLNTEAFF
.	TRBV12-3/TRBV12-4	CASSSSGANVLTF
.	TRBV5-1	CASKGTDTDTQYF
.	TRBV2	CASSEQGIYGYTF
.	TRBV19	CASSFPSSGTDTQYF
.	TRBV12-3/TRBV12-4	CASRQTSFYEQYF
.	TRBV28	CASSLDPNPLHF
.	TRBV6-5	CASSQQGAGELFF
.	TRBV18	CASSPFDSVGHEQFF
.	TRBV15	CATSRDRLGQGTPETQYF
.	TRBV7-9	CASSFSRTSGTNTGELFF
.	TRBV4-1	CASSPRTDEQFF
.	TRBV11-2	CASSPPGLAGDSRRTQYF
.	TRBV28	CASSSLWGGQSKNIQYF
.	TRBV5-1	CASSSGNTIYF
.	TRBV7-9	CASNLGGSNTEAFF
.	TRBV3-1/TRBV3-2	CASSQGSRANQPQHF
once	TRBV7-8	CASSPGQGAGEQYF
.	TRBV6-5	CASTVGWGRLEKLFF
.	TRBV27	CASSELGGSYEQYF
few	TRBV15	CATSSIWGGNDQPQHF
once	TRBV19	CASTLTAQGDTEAFF
few	TRBV7-9	CASSSPLTGGAGSTEAFF
.	TRBV7-9	CASSLGYASLQQFRETQYF
.	TRBV28	CASSFTGGAYEQYF
once	TRBV12-3/TRBV12-4	CASRGTHGNEQFF
.	TRBV28	CASSPTSVWEQYF
.	TRBV24-1	CATSDYLAGAYNEQFF
.	TRBV4-1	CASSQEDRDYYEQYF
.	TRBV28	CASSRQGARNEQFF
.	TRBV10-3	CAISTDRLGHNEQFF
.	TRBV24-1	CATSEPGLDRLADTQYF
.	TRBV6-5	CASSYSTGNSGNTIYF
.	TRBV7-9	CASSLEKTGGNYGYTF
.	TRBV7-9	CASSQRDRNTIYF
once	TRBV7-8	CASSSQALIPTSEAFF
.	TRBV7-9	CASSFMNTEAFF
.	TRBV7-6	CASSRTSGNSYNEQFF
.	TRBV28	CASSSQGGEKLFF
.	TRBV11-2	CASSRTGGGWQETQYF
few	TRBV19	CASSIPGREGDEAFF
.	TRBV7-9	CASSYMGRRVEQYF
.	TRBV27	CASSLYSTATNEQFF
.	TRBV27	CASSLGVLGGETQYF
.	TRBV25-1	CASSESGDMNTEAFF
.	TRBV30	CAWTPYGELFF
.	TRBV12-3/TRBV12-4	CASSRDGSEAFF
.	TRBV2	CASSSLSDTQYF
.	TRBV6-5	CASKWGGDIQYF
.	TRBV6-1	CASSETGGSTYTGELFF
few	TRBV27	CASSFNWENQYNEQFF
.	TRBV5-4	CASGLSGVETQYF
.	TRBV7-9	CASSLGGIETQYF
.	TRBV2	CASSENPPGVDLNTGELFF
.	TRBV9	CASSVTGASLTGELFF